Sequencing of this TCR beta chain was carried out in a study of Ad26.COV2.S vaccination and SARS-CoV-2 variants. General study findings and limits: Using TCR breadth and depth analyses may have led to underestimated total T cell responses.

The CDR3 has 14 residues. V lost 1 base and J 5 bases, leaving 12 bases between the germline ends. Germline loops: CDR1 SGHDT, CDR2 YYEEEE. The sample's treatment: 15 to 20 received Ad26.COV2.S at low or high dose, single or two shots; a few received placebo; per-sample allocation not given. Day 63 following the first vaccine or placebo injection was when the samples were taken. The donor was a Boston adult aged 18-55 years. An Ad26 vector carrying the Wuhan-strain SARS-CoV-2 spike served as the vaccine. Note on this clone: No antigen is known for it.

Profiled with immunoSEQ multiplex PCR; TCRdb holds only in-frame clones, not every one. This sample has hundreds of thousands of clones; more than 75% occur once, and the top ten carry less than 3.5%. Sequenced material: peripheral blood, taken in a trial of Ad26.COV2.S vaccine versus placebo. The sequence was obtained from a person aged 18-65 years who received the Ad26.COV2.S COVID-19 vaccine or a placebo. The chain uses TRBV5-6 and TRBJ1-2; a possible D gene is TRBD1 (6 bases). CDR3 DNA sequence: TGTGCCAGCAGCTTGATACGGACAGATTATGGCTACACCTTC. Its protein is CASSLIRTDYGYTF. Full variable domain (outside the CDR3, taken from reference TRBV5-6 and TRBJ1-2): DAGVTQSPTHLIKTRGQQVTLRCSPKSGHDTVSWYQQALGQGPQFIFQYYEEEERQRGNFPDRFSGHQFPNYSSELNVNALLLGDSALYLCASSLIRTDYGYTFGSGTRLTVV.